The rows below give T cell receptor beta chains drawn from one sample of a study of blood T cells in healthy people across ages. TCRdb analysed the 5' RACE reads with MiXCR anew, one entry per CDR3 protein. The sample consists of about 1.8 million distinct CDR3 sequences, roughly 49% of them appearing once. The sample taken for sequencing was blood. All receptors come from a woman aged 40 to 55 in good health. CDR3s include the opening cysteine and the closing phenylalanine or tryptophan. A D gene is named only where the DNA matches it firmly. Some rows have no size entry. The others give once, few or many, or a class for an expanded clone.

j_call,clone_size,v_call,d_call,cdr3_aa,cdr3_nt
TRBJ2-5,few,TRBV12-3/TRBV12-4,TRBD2,CASSSTSGGRAETQYF,TGTGCCAGCAGTTCTACTAGCGGGGGCCGCGCGGAGACCCAGTACTTC
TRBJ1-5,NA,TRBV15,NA,CATSTEGTPPFSNQPQHF,TGTGCCACCAGCACAGAGGGAACTCCTCCCTTTAGCAATCAGCCCCAGCATTTT
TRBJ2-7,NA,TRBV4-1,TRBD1,CASSQRDPGQGYEQYF,TGCGCCAGCAGCCAGAGAGATCCGGGACAGGGATACGAGCAGTACTTC
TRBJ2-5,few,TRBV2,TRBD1,CASWRTGGQETQYF,TGTGCCAGCTGGAGGACAGGGGGACAAGAGACCCAGTACTTC
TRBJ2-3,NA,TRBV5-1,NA,CASSGRRGGTDTQYF,TGCGCCAGCAGCGGGAGACGGGGTGGCACAGATACGCAGTATTTT
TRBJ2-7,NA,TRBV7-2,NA,CASSSDGRAYEQYF,TGTGCCAGCAGCTCGGACGGGAGAGCCTACGAGCAGTACTTC
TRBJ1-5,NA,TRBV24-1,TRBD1,CATSDTGQGTNQPQHF,TGTGCCACCAGTGATACGGGACAGGGGACCAATCAGCCCCAGCATTTT
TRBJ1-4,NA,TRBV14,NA,CASSRERSAGLNEKLFF,TGTGCCAGCAGCCGAGAGAGGAGCGCAGGGCTTAATGAAAAACTGTTTTTT
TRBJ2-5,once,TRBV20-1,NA,CSARTLGRDLQETQYF,TGCAGTGCTAGAACCCTAGGCAGGGATCTTCAAGAGACCCAGTACTTC
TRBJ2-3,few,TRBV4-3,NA,CASSQGGSLTDTQYF,TGCGCCAGCAGCCAAGGGGGGTCCCTCACAGATACGCAGTATTTT
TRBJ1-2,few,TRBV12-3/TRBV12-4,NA,CASGYGGSAYGYTF,TGTGCCAGCGGGTACGGGGGATCGGCCTATGGCTACACCTTC
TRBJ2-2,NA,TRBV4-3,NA,CASSQGWGELFF,TGCGCCAGCAGCCAAGGGTGGGGGGAGCTGTTTTTT
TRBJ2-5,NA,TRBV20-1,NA,CSARVPARAYNEQYF,TGCAGTGCTAGAGTCCCCGCGAGGGCCTACAATGAGCAGTACTTC
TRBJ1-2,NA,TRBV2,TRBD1,CARATGNEDGYTF,TGTGCCAGAGCGACAGGGAATGAGGACGGCTACACCTTC
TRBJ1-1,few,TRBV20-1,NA,CSVPREAWHTEAFF,TGCAGTGTTCCCCGGGAGGCTTGGCACACTGAAGCTTTCTTT
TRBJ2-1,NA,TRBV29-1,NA,CSVADSYEQFF,TGCAGCGTTGCGGACTCCTACGAGCAGTTCTTC
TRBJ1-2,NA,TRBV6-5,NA,CASSFLDRNYGYTF,TGTGCCAGCAGTTTCCTTGACAGGAACTATGGCTACACCTTC
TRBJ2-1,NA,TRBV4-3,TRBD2,CASSQGSRTSGGPGAYNEQFF,TGCGCCAGCAGCCAGGGGTCCCGGACTAGCGGGGGCCCGGGGGCCTACAATGAGCAGTTCTTC
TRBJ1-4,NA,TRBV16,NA,CASSQGGGRDEKLFF,TGTGCCAGCAGCCAAGGTGGGGGGCGAGATGAAAAACTGTTTTTT
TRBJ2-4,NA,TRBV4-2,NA,CASSQEPMFSSETKNIQYF,TGTGCCAGCAGCCAAGAACCCATGTTTTCGAGTGAGACCAAAAACATTCAGTACTTC
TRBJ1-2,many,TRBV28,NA,CASRDPGNYGYTF,TGTGCCAGCAGGGACCCGGGAAATTATGGCTACACCTTC
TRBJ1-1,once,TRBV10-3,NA,CAISESEGVNTEAFF,TGTGCCATCAGTGAGTCTGAAGGGGTGAACACTGAAGCTTTCTTT
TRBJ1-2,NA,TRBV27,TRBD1,CASCGTVGNMNGYTF,TGTGCCAGCTGTGGGACAGTCGGTAATATGAATGGCTACACCTTC
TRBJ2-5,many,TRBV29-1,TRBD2,CSAESGLAGETQYF,TGCAGCGCCGAATCGGGACTAGCCGGAGAGACCCAGTACTTC
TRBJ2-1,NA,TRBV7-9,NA,CASSSRGTHNEQFF,TGTGCCAGCAGCTCTAGGGGGACACACAATGAGCAGTTCTTC
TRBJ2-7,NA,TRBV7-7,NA,CASTQLGGNEQYF,TGTGCTAGCACCCAGCTAGGGGGGAATGAGCAGTACTTC
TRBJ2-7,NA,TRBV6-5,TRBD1,CASTSDRAAYEQYF,TGTGCCAGCACTTCGGACAGGGCAGCCTACGAGCAGTACTTC
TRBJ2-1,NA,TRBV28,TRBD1,CASSGLTGPYNEQFF,TGTGCCAGCAGTGGGCTGACAGGGCCTTACAATGAGCAGTTCTTC
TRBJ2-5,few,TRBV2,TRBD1,CAGKLQGSETQYF,TGTGCCGGTAAATTACAGGGGTCGGAGACCCAGTACTTC
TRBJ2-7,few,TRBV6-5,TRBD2,CASSYMGGGDSYEQYF,TGTGCCAGCAGTTACATGGGCGGGGGGGACTCCTACGAGCAGTACTTC
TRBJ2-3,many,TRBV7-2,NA,CASSPDRTSTDTQYF,TGTGCCAGCAGCCCCGACAGGACGAGCACAGATACGCAGTATTTT
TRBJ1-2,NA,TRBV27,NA,CASSPITGNYGYTF,TGTGCCAGCAGTCCAATTACAGGGAACTATGGCTACACCTTC
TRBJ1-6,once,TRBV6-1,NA,CASSGIFRGNSPLHF,TGTGCCAGCAGTGGCATTTTTAGGGGTAATTCACCCCTCCACTTT
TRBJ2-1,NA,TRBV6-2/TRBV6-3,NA,CASSYYRDGGLNEQFF,TGTGCCAGCAGTTATTACCGGGACGGGGGGCTGAATGAGCAGTTCTTC
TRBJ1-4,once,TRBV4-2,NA,CASSQAPDEKLFF,TGTGCCAGCAGCCAAGCGCCAGATGAAAAACTGTTTTTT
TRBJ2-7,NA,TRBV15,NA,CATSRDQVVRGIYEQYF,TGTGCCACCAGCAGAGATCAAGTTGTCAGGGGTATCTACGAGCAGTACTTC
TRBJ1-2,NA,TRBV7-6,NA,CASSLEAGQSYGYTF,TGTGCCAGCAGCTTAGAAGCGGGGCAGAGTTATGGCTACACCTTC
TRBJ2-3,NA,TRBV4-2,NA,CASSPRIPAGAGGSTDTQYF,TGTGCCAGCAGCCCAAGGATCCCAGCGGGCGCCGGGGGTAGCACAGATACGCAGTATTTT
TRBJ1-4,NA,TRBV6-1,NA,CASTRTASPNEKLFF,TGTGCCAGCACTCGGACAGCCTCACCTAATGAAAAACTGTTTTTT
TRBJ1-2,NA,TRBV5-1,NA,CASSLDPTPGNGYTF,TGCGCCAGCAGCTTGGATCCCACACCAGGGAATGGCTACACCTTC
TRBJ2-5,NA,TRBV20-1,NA,CSASWGGRETQYF,TGCAGTGCTAGTTGGGGGGGGCGAGAGACCCAGTACTTC
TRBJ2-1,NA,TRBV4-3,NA,CASSQVGGKYIDEQFF,TGCGCCAGCAGCCAAGTTGGGGGGAAGTATATCGATGAGCAGTTCTTC
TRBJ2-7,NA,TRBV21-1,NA,CASSKGDRVKPHPPPTYEQYF,TGTGCCAGCAGCAAAGGAGACCGTGTGAAGCCCCACCCGCCTCCCACCTACGAGCAGTACTTC
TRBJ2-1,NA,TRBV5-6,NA,CASSLDGALYNAQFF,TGTGCCAGCAGCTTGGACGGGGCCCTGTACAATGCGCAGTTCTTC
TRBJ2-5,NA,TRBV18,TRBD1,CASSPGQGAQETQYF,TGTGCCAGCTCACCGGGACAGGGGGCCCAAGAGACCCAGTACTTC
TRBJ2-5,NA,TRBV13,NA,CASNFRRARGETQYF,TGTGCCAGCAACTTCAGAAGAGCGCGAGGGGAGACCCAGTACTTC
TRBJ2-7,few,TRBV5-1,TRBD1,CASSNRGETYEQYF,TGCGCCAGCAGTAACAGGGGTGAGACCTACGAGCAGTACTTC